This is a list of T cell receptor beta chains from one sample in a study of blood T cell repertoires in COVID-19. Clones were sequenced by immunoSEQ multiplex PCR, and TCRdb holds only the in-frame ones, with some missing. Here the sample spans 50,000 or so clones, 65% to 85% being singletons. What was sequenced was peripheral blood. The receptors come from a man aged 40-55 years with acute or convalescent COVID-19. Both conserved end residues are part of each CDR3. The D gene is left open where the match is weak. A clone size is listed for some rows: how often the clone was seen (once, few, many), or a class if it is expanded.

TRBJ1-4	NA	NA	TRBV21-1	TGTGCCAGCAGCTGGTGCGACTTCTATGAAAAACTGTTTTTT	CASSWCDFYEKLFF
TRBJ2-1	NA	TRBD1	TRBV5-4	TGTGCCAGCAGCTCCCGGACAGGGAGCAATGAGCAGTTCTTC	CASSSRTGSNEQFF
TRBJ2-1	NA	TRBD2	TRBV29-1	TGCAGCGTTGAGGGCCGGGCTAGCGGGAGGGCCCTCCTTGGTGAGCAGTTCTTC	CSVEGRASGRALLGEQFF
TRBJ2-1	once	TRBD2	TRBV24-1	TGTGCCACCAGCCGGACTAGCGGGGGCAAATACAATGAGCAGTTCTTC	CATSRTSGGKYNEQFF
TRBJ2-5	NA	NA	TRBV10-3	TGTGCCATCAGTGCAGGGGCCCAAGAGACCCAGTACTTC	CAISAGAQETQYF
TRBJ2-5	NA	TRBD1	TRBV6-5	TGTGCCAGCAGTAAACTGACAGGGGGGAAAGAGACCCAGTACTTC	CASSKLTGGKETQYF
TRBJ1-1	NA	NA	TRBV29-1	TGCAGCGCAGGCGAGGGAGCGAACACTGAAGCTTTCTTT	CSAGEGANTEAFF
TRBJ2-2	NA	TRBD2	TRBV7-2	TGTGCCAGCAGCTTCGGGGGGGCCCACACCGGGGAGCTGTTTTTT	CASSFGGAHTGELFF
TRBJ1-2	NA	NA	TRBV19	TGTGCCAGTAGTATAGGGTGGCGGGGGGCACGACGGGATGGCTACACCTTC	CASSIGWRGARRDGYTF
TRBJ1-2	NA	NA	TRBV28	TGTGCCAGCAGCAGGGGTCGTGGCTACACCTTC	CASSRGRGYTF
TRBJ1-2	NA	NA	TRBV28	TGTGCCAGCAGTCTCGGGATCCCTGGCTACACCTTC	CASSLGIPGYTF
TRBJ2-5	few	NA	TRBV5-4	TGTGCCAGCAGCTCAGCGCGAGGAGAGACCCAGTACTTC	CASSSARGETQYF
TRBJ2-5	NA	TRBD1	TRBV7-2	TGTGCCAGCAGGGGACAGGGGCAAGAGACCCAGTACTTC	CASRGQGQETQYF
TRBJ2-1	NA	NA	TRBV19	TGTGCCAGTACCCTCTCAGGGGCCGGTTACAATGAGCAGTTCTTC	CASTLSGAGYNEQFF
TRBJ1-2	NA	TRBD1	TRBV5-6	TGTGCCAGCAGCTATAGACAGGGAAACGGTGGCTACACCTTC	CASSYRQGNGGYTF
TRBJ1-1	NA	TRBD1	TRBV7-9	TGTGCCAGCAGCATTCAGGGGGCGGATGCCACTGAAGCTTTCTTT	CASSIQGADATEAFF
TRBJ2-1	once	TRBD1	TRBV24-1	TGTGCCACCAGTGAGGGGGGACAGGGCCTTTACAATGAGCAGTTCTTC	CATSEGGQGLYNEQFF
TRBJ2-2	NA	TRBD1	TRBV7-8	TGTGCCAGCAGCGGACAGGGGCGGGAGCTGTTTTTT	CASSGQGRELFF
TRBJ2-5	NA	TRBD2	TRBV24-1	TGTGCCACCAGTGCCCCCTCCCCCGCTAGCGGGGGAACCCAGTACTTC	CATSAPSPASGGTQYF
TRBJ1-1	NA	NA	TRBV11-2	TGTGCCAGCAGCATAACAGGTTTGGCTTTCTTT	CASSITGLAFF
TRBJ1-2	once	TRBD1	TRBV5-8	TGTGCCAGTAACCAACAGGGGAGAGGCTACACCTTC	CASNQQGRGYTF
TRBJ2-3	NA	NA	TRBV1	TGCACCAGCGTTCTAGTGCCCGTCAGCACAGATACGCAGTATTTT	CTSVLVPVSTDTQYF
TRBJ1-3	NA	NA	TRBV18	TGTGCCAGCTCACCACCGTCGTCAGGCTCTGGAAACACCATATATTTT	CASSPPSSGSGNTIYF
TRBJ2-1	NA	TRBD2	TRBV27	TGTGCCAGCAGTTTAGTAGTTCGGCCTAGCGGGAATGAGCAGTTCTTC	CASSLVVRPSGNEQFF
TRBJ2-5	NA	NA	TRBV6-1	TGTGCCAGCAGTGATCCCCCTGCGGGACAAGAGACCCAGTACTTC	CASSDPPAGQETQYF
TRBJ1-5	NA	TRBD1	TRBV28	TGTGCCAGCAGCACCGACAGGGGGAGCAATCAGCCCCAGCATTTT	CASSTDRGSNQPQHF
TRBJ2-3	NA	NA	TRBV25-1	TGTGCCAGCAGTGAAGCGGGGAGCGCAGATACGCAGTATTTT	CASSEAGSADTQYF
TRBJ1-5	few	NA	TRBV3-1/TRBV3-2	TGTGCCAGCAGCCAAGATACGGTCCCTCATCAGCCCCAGCATTTT	CASSQDTVPHQPQHF
TRBJ2-7	once	NA	TRBV3-1/TRBV3-2	TGTGCCAGCAGCCGATTGCAAGGGGGCGAGCAGTACTTC	CASSRLQGGEQYF
TRBJ2-1	NA	TRBD2	TRBV3-1/TRBV3-2	TGTGCCAGCGGAAAGAGCGGGGGGGCAGCGCTCTTC	CASGKSGGAALF
TRBJ1-6	few	NA	TRBV12-3/TRBV12-4	TGTGCCAGCAGCAGGGTAATGGGTTCACCCCTCCACTTT	CASSRVMGSPLHF
TRBJ1-2	medium-sized	NA	TRBV5-1	TGCGCCAGCAGCTATGCAACGGGGGTGGGCTATGGCTACACCTTC	CASSYATGVGYGYTF
TRBJ1-1	once	NA	TRBV28	TGTGCCAGCACTTCCTTACGGCAGGGTCTGGTCACTGAAGCTTTCTTT	CASTSLRQGLVTEAFF
TRBJ2-1	NA	TRBD2	TRBV5-1	TGCGCCAGCAGCTCCGGGACTAGCGGGATAAATGAGCAGTTCTTC	CASSSGTSGINEQFF
TRBJ1-5	NA	TRBD1	TRBV5-1	TGCGCCAGCAGCCTCGGGACAGGGGGCTCTAATCAGCCCCAGCATTTT	CASSLGTGGSNQPQHF
TRBJ1-1	NA	NA	TRBV4-1	TGCGCCAGCAGCCAAGGGCGGGCGGTAGGTGAAGCTTTCTTT	CASSQGRAVGEAFF
TRBJ2-3	NA	TRBD2	TRBV7-9	TGTGCCAGCACCCCGGCGGGGGGCCTCGTTAGGTATACGCAGTATTTT	CASTPAGGLVRYTQYF
TRBJ2-1	NA	TRBD2	TRBV6-2/TRBV6-3	TGTGCCAGCAGTTACGCAGGACTAGCGGAAAGCTCCTACAATGAGCAGTTCTTC	CASSYAGLAESSYNEQFF
TRBJ2-7	NA	NA	TRBV20-1	TGCAGTGCTAGTTGGCTAGACTCCTACGAGCAGTACTTC	CSASWLDSYEQYF
TRBJ2-3	NA	TRBD2	TRBV19	TGTGCCAGTAGTATAGGCAGCGGGGGTCGCACAGATACGCAGTATTTT	CASSIGSGGRTDTQYF
TRBJ2-4	NA	TRBD2	TRBV3-1/TRBV3-2	TGTGCCAGCAGCCTTTCAGCGGGGGGGGCGAGGTCCAAAAACATTCAGTACTTC	CASSLSAGGARSKNIQYF
TRBJ1-3	once	NA	TRBV28	TGTGCCAGCAGATCGGCGGGTAACACCATATATTTT	CASRSAGNTIYF
TRBJ2-7	NA	TRBD1	TRBV3-1/TRBV3-2	TGTGCCAGCAGCCTTGACAGGGAACCCTACGAGCAGTACTTC	CASSLDREPYEQYF
TRBJ2-5	NA	TRBD2	TRBV14	TGTGCCAGCAGCCAAGGACTAGCGGGGGGGATCCAAGAGACCCAGTACTTC	CASSQGLAGGIQETQYF
TRBJ1-1	NA	NA	TRBV7-9	TGTGCCAGCGCCCCGGGGGGTCTGGTGGTAACTGAAGCTTTCTTT	CASAPGGLVVTEAFF
TRBJ2-2	NA	NA	TRBV9	TGTGCCAGCAGCCCCAGGACATCGAACACCGGGGAGCTGTTTTTT	CASSPRTSNTGELFF
TRBJ1-5	NA	NA	TRBV19	TGTGCCAGTAAAGGCAGGCAATGGCAGCCCCAGCATTTT	CASKGRQWQPQHF
TRBJ1-4	once	TRBD1	TRBV5-1	TGCGCCAGCAGCTCCCGACAGGGGGCAGGTGAAAAACTGTTTTTT	CASSSRQGAGEKLFF
TRBJ2-2	NA	NA	TRBV5-1	TGCGCCAGCAGCTTCAGGGTTACCGGGGAGCTGTTTTTT	CASSFRVTGELFF
TRBJ1-1	NA	TRBD1	TRBV10-3	TGTGCCATCAGTGGCGGGACAGGGCACACTGAAGCTTTCTTT	CAISGGTGHTEAFF
TRBJ2-5	NA	NA	TRBV9	TGTGCCAGCAGCGTAAATGGGGGAGGCCAAGAGACCCAGTACTTC	CASSVNGGGQETQYF
TRBJ2-7	NA	TRBD1	TRBV2	TGTGCCAGCACCGGACAGGGCCCCTACGAGCAGTACTTC	CASTGQGPYEQYF
TRBJ1-5	NA	TRBD1	TRBV3-1/TRBV3-2	TGTGCCAGCAGCCAAGGGACAGGGCAACAGCCCCAGCATTTT	CASSQGTGQQPQHF
TRBJ1-5	NA	NA	TRBV20-1	TGCAGTGCTTTGTCCGGTGCCCAGCATTTT	CSALSGAQHF
TRBJ1-2	NA	NA	TRBV20-1	TGCAGTGCTAGTGGTCCCAGCTATGGCTACACCTTC	CSASGPSYGYTF
TRBJ2-5	NA	TRBD1	TRBV5-1	TGCGCCAGCAGCTTACAGACAGGGTCCCAAGAGACCCAGTACTTC	CASSLQTGSQETQYF